Below are 26 T cell receptor beta chains sequenced from a single sample in a study of cytomegalovirus exposure and HLA in healthy donors. PCR used 60 Vbeta primers and 13 Jbeta primers. Assay used: immunoSEQ multiplex PCR; TCRdb lists only in-frame clones, some missing. The data contain 65,000 to 85,000 clones, just over 85% of them seen just once; the ten biggest clones take up 2%. Sequencing was carried out using PBMCs. The receptor set was obtained from a woman younger than 45 in good health and CMV-seronegative.

The V and J genes are TRBV4-2 and TRBJ2-2; D might be TRBD1 (5 bases). Trimming took 1 base from V and 0 from J, leaving 9 bases between them. The CDR3 has 16 residues. Looked up from germline, CDR1 is LGHNA and CDR2 is YNFKEQ. CDR3 coding DNA: TGTGCCAGCAGCCAAGCGACAGCCCCGAACACCGGGGAGCTGTTTTTT. Translation gives CASSQATAPNTGELFF.

CDR3 sequence reads: CASSLGLAEAYEQYF. The CDR3 DNA is TGTGCCAGCAGCTTGGGCCTAGCGGAGGCCTACGAGCAGTACTTC. J is TRBJ2-7 and V is TRBV5-6; 7 bases line up with TRBD2. This CDR3 has 15 residues. Losses at the gene ends were 0 bases for V and 2 bases for J; bases not matched to a gene: 5. The germline CDR1 and CDR2 sequences are SGHDT and YYEEEE.

CDR3 DNA: TGTGCCAGCAGTCCCTTTATTAGATTTGGCTACACCTTC. This translates into CASSPFIRFGYTF. The chain combines TRBV6-5 with TRBJ1-2; D unresolved. V was trimmed by 5 bases and J by 7 bases, leaving 14 bases between them. The CDR3 runs 13 residues. The germline CDR1 and CDR2 sequences are MNHEY and SVGAGI.

This clone was seen a few times. This rearrangement joins TRBV28 to TRBJ2-5, with 7 positions matching TRBD1. The J call could be wrong; TRBJ2-7 is a better fit for the DNA end. CDR3 length: 14 amino acids. The V gene's germline CDR1 is MDHEN and CDR2 SYDVKM. CDR3 nucleotides: TGTGCCAGCAGTTTTAACAGGGGAAAAGACGAGCAGTACTTC. Translating gives CASSFNRGKDEQYF.

The J gene is TRBJ2-5, the V gene TRBV5-4; unclear D gene. The CDR3 runs 14 residues. CDR1 is SGHNT and CDR2 is YYREEE in the germline V gene (reference sequence). The ends were cut back, 2 bases at V and 3 bases at J, with 11 bases in the middle. The CDR3 is CASSLVQKEETQYF. The DNA of the CDR3 is TGTGCCAGCAGCTTAGTTCAGAAAGAAGAGACCCAGTACTTC.

V usage is TRBV25-1 and J usage is TRBJ2-1; TRBD2 agrees at 11 bases. The germline V gene has CDR1 MGHDK and CDR2 SYGVNS. V lost 3 bases to trimming and J lost 12 bases; unmatched junction nucleotides: 1. This CDR3 spans 12 amino acids. In DNA, the CDR3 is TGTGCCAGCAGTGATCTAGCGGGGGGGCAGTTCTTC. Amino acid sequence: CASSDLAGGQFF. The variable domain in full, with the rest retrieved from reference TRBV25-1 and TRBJ2-1, is EADIYQTPRYLVIGTGKKITLECSQTMGHDKMYWYQQDPGMELHLIHYSYGVNSTEKGDLSSESTVSRIRTEHFPLTLESARPSHTSQYLCASSDLAGGQFFGPGTRLTVL.

Details on this clone: The same CDR3 can be traced to other DNA sequences in this sample. The gene calls are TRBV28 and TRBJ1-1, with TRBD1 as a possible D gene (6 bases). The germline V gene encodes CDR1 MDHEN and CDR2 SYDVKM. This CDR3 is built from 18 residues. V was shortened by 2 bases and J by 0 bases, with 19 bases between the two germline ends. Here the CDR3 DNA reads TGTGCCAGCAGTTTAGGAGCGGGGGGGGCGTACATGAACACTGAAGCTTTCTTT. It yields the protein CASSLGAGGAYMNTEAFF.

The chain joins TRBV14 to TRBJ2-1, with 7 bases that match TRBD1. This CDR3 region has 16 residues. Trimming took 1 base from V and 6 from J; bases not matched to a gene: 9. CDR1 is SGHDN, CDR2 FVKESK, per germline. Written as DNA, the CDR3 is TGTGCCAGCAGCCAAGGACAGGGAGTGGTCTCCAATGAGCAGTTCTTC. Protein: CASSQGQGVVSNEQFF.

The chain joins TRBV5-1 to TRBJ2-5, with D possibly being TRBD2 (6 bases). The J call is doubtful: the DNA matches TRBJ2-7 better. Germline values: CDR1 SGHRS, CDR2 YFSETQ. This CDR3 is 16 amino acids long. The CDR3: CASSPEAQTRSYEQYF. The CDR3 DNA sequence: TGCGCCAGCAGCCCGGAGGCCCAGACTAGAAGCTACGAGCAGTACTTC.

J is TRBJ1-6 and V is TRBV5-1; 7 nucleotides match TRBD1. From germline, CDR1 is SGHRS and CDR2 YFSETQ. V gave up 4 bases and J gave up 10 bases; unmatched junction bases: 8. This CDR3 spans 14 amino acids. The CDR3 bases are TGCGCCAGCAGCCAGGGACAGCGATGGTCACCCCTCCACTTT. This translates into CASSQGQRWSPLHF.

This chain links TRBV7-2 with TRBJ2-2; no reliable D call. This CDR3 is built from 14 residues. The V gene's germline CDR1 is SGHTA and CDR2 FQGNSA. The V gene lost 1 base and the J gene lost 2 bases, with 5 bases spanning the gap. Here the CDR3 reads CASSLGLNTGELFF. The CDR3 region has the DNA TGTGCCAGCAGCTTAGGACTTAACACCGGGGAGCTGTTTTTT.

The chain uses TRBV25-1 and TRBJ1-1; weak D call: TRBD1 (6 bases). V shed 2 bases and J shed 1 base, with 8 bases lying between them. There are 14 residues in the CDR3. The germline CDR1 and CDR2 sequences are MGHDK and SYGVNS. The CDR3 loop is CASSEIGGNTEAFF. In nucleotides, the CDR3 is TGTGCCAGCAGTGAAATAGGGGGGAACACTGAAGCTTTCTTT.

The genes are TRBV19 and TRBJ2-7, with 10 bases matching TRBD1. The CDR3 totals 16 residues. Germline assignment: CDR1 LNHDA and CDR2 SQIVND (reference sequence). The J segment lost 3 bases and the V segment lost 6 bases, leaving 11 bases of the junction unmatched. In DNA form, the CDR3 reads TGTGCCAGTAGAATCACCGGGACAGGGGATAGCTACGAGCAGTACTTC. Its translation is CASRITGTGDSYEQYF.

The rearrangement uses TRBV7-9 and TRBJ1-1; 9 bases line up with TRBD1. The germline gives CDR1 SEHNR, CDR2 FQNEAQ (reference sequence). This CDR3 has 15 amino acids. V lost 5 bases and J lost 9; bases outside the gene matches: 13. CDR3 sequence: CASSPLRGQGAQAFF. The DNA of the CDR3 is TGTGCCAGCAGCCCTCTCAGGGGACAGGGCGCACAAGCTTTCTTT.

V usage is TRBV10-3 and J usage is TRBJ1-1; tentatively, D is TRBD1 (5 bases). The CDR3 contains 14 residues. CDR1 is ENHRY, CDR2 SYGVKD, per germline. V was cut by 4 bases and J by 3 bases, with 12 bases left in between. The CDR3 DNA sequence: TGTGCCATCAGTGCAAGGGGCAGATACACTGAAGCTTTCTTT. Its protein product is CAISARGRYTEAFF.

The chain links TRBV4-1 to TRBJ1-3; no firm D call. V lost 4 bases and J 0 bases, leaving 10 bases between the germline ends. The CDR3 is 15 residues long. Per the germline V gene, CDR1 is MGHRA and CDR2 is YSYEKL. For the CDR3, the DNA is TGCGCCAGCAGCCTAATAGCCCACTCTGGAAACACCATATATTTT. Amino acid sequence: CASSLIAHSGNTIYF.

Written as DNA, the CDR3 is TGTGCCAGCAGTCCCCTTCGCGAGGGTGAAACTGAAGCTTTCTTT. Translated: CASSPLREGETEAFF. The chain uses TRBV6-6 and TRBJ1-1; D call uncertain. V gave up 5 bases and J gave up 5 bases, with 18 bases separating them. CDR3 size: 15 residues. Germline V gene sequence: CDR1 MNHNY, CDR2 SVGAGI (reference sequence).

J is TRBJ2-2 and V is TRBV6-5; TRBD1 agrees at 9 bases. The CDR3 runs 15 residues. The V gene end was trimmed by 6 bases and the J gene end by 5 bases; junction bases not matched to a gene: 7. The V gene's germline CDR1 is MNHEY and CDR2 SVGAGI. CDR3 in DNA: TGTGCCAGCAGACCGAGACAGGGGGTGACCGGGGAGCTGTTTTTT. This codes for CASRPRQGVTGELFF.

The chain couples TRBV19 to TRBJ1-4; the match to TRBD1 covers 9 bases. CDR3 length equals 17 residues. V lost 11 bases to trimming and J lost 0 bases; unmatched junction nucleotides: 13. The germline CDR1 and CDR2 sequences are LNHDA and SQIVND (reference sequence). Written as DNA, the CDR3 is TGTGCCGCGGGGGGACAGGGAGGGAGTACAACTAATGAAAAACTGTTTTTT. It translates to CAAGGQGGSTTNEKLFF.

The CDR3 protein is CASSFLGDGYTF. CDR3 nucleotide sequence: TGCGCCAGCAGCTTCTTAGGGGATGGCTACACCTTC. The V call is TRBV5-1, the J call TRBJ1-2, with D perhaps TRBD1 (5 bases). This CDR3 spans 12 amino acids. The germline gives CDR1 SGHRS, CDR2 YFSETQ. V was shortened by 2 bases and J by 6 bases, with 8 bases between the two germline ends.

This sequence joins TRBV7-9 and TRBJ2-4; 10 nucleotides align to TRBD2. The germline CDR1 and CDR2 sequences are SEHNR and FQNEAQ (reference sequence). The CDR3 spans 17 residues. Losses at the gene ends were 2 bases for V and 4 bases for J; bases not matched to a gene: 8. The CDR3: CASSLLGLANSKNIQYF. The CDR3 DNA is TGTGCCAGCAGCTTATTGGGACTAGCGAATTCGAAAAACATTCAGTACTTC.

The chain uses TRBV9 and TRBJ2-3, with D tentatively TRBD2 (6 bases). Germline V lookup: CDR1 SGDLS, CDR2 YYNGEE. The V end lost 6 bases, the J end lost 3 bases, and 17 bases lay between the germline ends. The CDR3 is 15 residues long. CDR3: CASNSGPDGTDTQYF. The CDR3 coding sequence is TGTGCCAGCAATAGCGGTCCCGACGGGACAGATACGCAGTATTTT. Full variable domain (missing parts from reference TRBV9 and TRBJ2-3): DSGVTQTPKHLITATGQRVTLRCSPRSGDLSVYWYQQSLDQGLQFLIQYYNGEERAKGNILERFSAQQFPDLHSELNLSSLELGDSALYFCASNSGPDGTDTQYFGPGTRLTVL.

V is TRBV5-6 and J is TRBJ1-2, with D perhaps matching TRBD1 (6 bases). This CDR3 is built from 15 residues. Germline V gives CDR1 SGHDT, CDR2 YYEEEE. Trimming left V 0 bases short and J 4 bases short, with 13 bases between. CDR3 bases: TGTGCCAGCAGCTTGGCGAGGGGGTCTCGCTATGGCTACACCTTC. Amino acid sequence: CASSLARGSRYGYTF.

The gene calls are TRBV9 and TRBJ2-5; possibly TRBD2 for D (6 bases). The J call may be mistaken, given a closer DNA end match to TRBJ2-7. This CDR3 is 15 amino acids long. Germline V gene lookup returns CDR1 SGDLS and CDR2 YYNGEE. Here the CDR3 reads CASSVDGGSSYEQYF. CDR3 sequence (DNA): TGTGCCAGCAGCGTAGATGGGGGGAGCTCCTACGAGCAGTACTTC.

The chain links TRBV28 to TRBJ2-5; TRBD2 might be the D (5 bases). Trimming stripped 7 bases from V and 5 bases from J, with 26 bases between. This CDR3 comprises 17 residues. CDR1 MDHEN and CDR2 SYDVKM come from the germline V gene. CDR3 in DNA: TGTGCCAGCACCCGATTGATACTCGGGAAGCTAGTTGAGACCCAGTACTTC. Translating gives CASTRLILGKLVETQYF.

The CDR3: CASSVGGGHMYGYTF. The CDR3 DNA reads TGTGCCAGCAGCGTAGGCGGGGGACATATGTATGGCTACACCTTC. The J gene is TRBJ1-2, the V gene TRBV9; D perhaps matches TRBD1 (6 bases). V dropped 0 bases and J dropped 5 bases, with 14 bases sitting between them. Germline CDR1 is SGDLS and CDR2 is YYNGEE. CDR3 length equals 15 residues.